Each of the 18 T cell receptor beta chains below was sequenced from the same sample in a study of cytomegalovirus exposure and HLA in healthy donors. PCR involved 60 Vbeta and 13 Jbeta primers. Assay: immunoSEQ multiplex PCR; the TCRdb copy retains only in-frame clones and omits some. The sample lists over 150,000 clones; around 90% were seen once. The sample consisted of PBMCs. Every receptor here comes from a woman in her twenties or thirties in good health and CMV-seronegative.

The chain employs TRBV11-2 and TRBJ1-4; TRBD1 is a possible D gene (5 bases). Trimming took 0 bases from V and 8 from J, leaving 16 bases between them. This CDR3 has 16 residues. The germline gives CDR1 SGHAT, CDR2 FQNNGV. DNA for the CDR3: TGTGCCAGCAGCTTAGATCTCCCCCAGGGTTCCGAAAAACTGTTTTTT. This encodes CASSLDLPQGSEKLFF.

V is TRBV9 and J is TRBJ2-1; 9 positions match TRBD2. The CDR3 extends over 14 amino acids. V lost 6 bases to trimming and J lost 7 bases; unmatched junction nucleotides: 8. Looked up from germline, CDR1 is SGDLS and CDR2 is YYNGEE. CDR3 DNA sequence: TGTGCCAGCAACTTAGCGGGGGAGTTAAATGAGCAGTTCTTC. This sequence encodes CASNLAGELNEQFF.

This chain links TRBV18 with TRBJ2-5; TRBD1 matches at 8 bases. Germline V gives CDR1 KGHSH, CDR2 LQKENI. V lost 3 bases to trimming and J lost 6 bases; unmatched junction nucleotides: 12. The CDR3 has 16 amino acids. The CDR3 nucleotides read TGTGCCAGCTCACCCAATTCGGGGACAGGTCTAAAGACCCAGTACTTC. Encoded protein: CASSPNSGTGLKTQYF. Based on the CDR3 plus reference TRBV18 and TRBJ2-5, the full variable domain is NAGVMQNPRHLVRRRGQEARLRCSPMKGHSHVYWYRQLPEEGLKFMVYLQKENIIDESGMPKERFSAEFPKEGPSILRIQQVVRGDSAAYFCASSPNSGTGLKTQYFGPGTRLLVL.

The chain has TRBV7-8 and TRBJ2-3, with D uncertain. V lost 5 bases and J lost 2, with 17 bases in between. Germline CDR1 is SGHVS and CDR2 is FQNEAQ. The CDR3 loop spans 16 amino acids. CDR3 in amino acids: CASSPLSIPFTDTQYF. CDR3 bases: TGTGCCAGCAGCCCCCTGTCTATACCATTCACAGATACGCAGTATTTT.

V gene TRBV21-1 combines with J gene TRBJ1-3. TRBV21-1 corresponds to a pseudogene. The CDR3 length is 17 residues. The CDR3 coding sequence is TGTGCCAGCAGCAAAGGGGGCGGGGGCTTTGAAGGAAACACCATATATTTT. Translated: CASSKGGGGFEGNTIYF.

The CDR3 region has the DNA TGTGCCAGCAGCTCGAAGCCCCCCGCGGGGCGATCCTACGAGCAGTACTTC. It is translated as CASSSKPPAGRSYEQYF. This chain connects TRBV7-2 to TRBJ2-7; TRBD2 might be the D (6 bases). Trimming shortened V by 4 bases and J by 1 base, and 20 bases separated the two germline ends. CDR3 length: 17 residues. Per germline, CDR1 SGHTA and CDR2 FQGNSA.

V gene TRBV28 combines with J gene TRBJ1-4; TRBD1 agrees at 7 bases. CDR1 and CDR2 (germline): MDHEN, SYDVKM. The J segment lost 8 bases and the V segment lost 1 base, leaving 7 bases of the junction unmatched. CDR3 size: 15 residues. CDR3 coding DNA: TGTGCCAGCAGTTTATATACCCTGGGACAGGAAAAACTGTTTTTT. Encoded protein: CASSLYTLGQEKLFF. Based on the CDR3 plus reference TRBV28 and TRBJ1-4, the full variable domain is DVKVTQSSRYLVKRTGEKVFLECVQDMDHENMFWYRQDPGLGLRLIYFSYDVKMKEKGDIPEGYSVSREKKERFSLILESASTNQTSMYLCASSLYTLGQEKLFFGSGTQLSVL.

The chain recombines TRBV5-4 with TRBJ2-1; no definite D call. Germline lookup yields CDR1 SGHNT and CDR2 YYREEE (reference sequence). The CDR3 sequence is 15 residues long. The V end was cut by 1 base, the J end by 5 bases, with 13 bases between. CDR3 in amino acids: CASSLSRFTDNEQFF. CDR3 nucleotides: TGTGCCAGCAGCTTGAGTCGTTTTACAGACAATGAGCAGTTCTTC.

CDR3 sequence reads: CSVDAGAPGTQYF. CDR3 nucleotide sequence: TGCAGCGTTGACGCGGGAGCGCCGGGTACGCAGTATTTT. The chain combines TRBV29-1 with TRBJ2-3; 7 bases align to TRBD2. Germline trimming cut 3 bases from V and 8 bases from J; bases unmatched to any gene: 8. The CDR3 totals 13 residues. Germline values: CDR1 SQVTM, CDR2 ANQGSEA.

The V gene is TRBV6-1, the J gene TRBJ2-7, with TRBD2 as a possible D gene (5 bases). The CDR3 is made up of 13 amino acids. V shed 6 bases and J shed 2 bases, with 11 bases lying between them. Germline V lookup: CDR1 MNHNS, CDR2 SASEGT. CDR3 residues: CASSLSGTYEQYF. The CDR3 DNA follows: TGTGCCAGCAGCCTATCCGGGACCTACGAGCAGTACTTC.

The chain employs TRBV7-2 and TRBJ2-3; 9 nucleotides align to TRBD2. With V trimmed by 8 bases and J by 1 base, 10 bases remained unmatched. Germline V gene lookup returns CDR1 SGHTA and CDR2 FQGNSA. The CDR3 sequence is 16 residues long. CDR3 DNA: TGTGCCAGCCGCTCGCCGGCGGGGGGGCGCACAGATACGCAGTATTTT. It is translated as CASRSPAGGRTDTQYF. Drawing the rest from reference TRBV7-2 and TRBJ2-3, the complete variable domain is GAGVSQSPSNKVTEKGKDVELRCDPISGHTALYWYRQSLGQGLEFLIYFQGNSAPDKSGLPSDRFSAERTGGSVSTLTIQRTQQEDSAVYLCASRSPAGGRTDTQYFGPGTRLTVL.

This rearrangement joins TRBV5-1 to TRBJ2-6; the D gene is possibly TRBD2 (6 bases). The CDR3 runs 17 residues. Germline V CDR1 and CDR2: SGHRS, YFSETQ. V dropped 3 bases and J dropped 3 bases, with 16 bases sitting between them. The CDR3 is CASSWERRVSGANVLTF. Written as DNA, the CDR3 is TGCGCCAGCAGCTGGGAACGGAGGGTCAGTGGGGCCAACGTCCTGACTTTC.

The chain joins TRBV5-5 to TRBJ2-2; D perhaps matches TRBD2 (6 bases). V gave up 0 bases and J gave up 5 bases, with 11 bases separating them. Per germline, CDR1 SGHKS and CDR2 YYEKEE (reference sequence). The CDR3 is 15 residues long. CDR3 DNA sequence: TGTGCCAGCAGCTTGGTGGTTGGGGGGACCGGGGAGCTGTTTTTT. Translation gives CASSLVVGGTGELFF.

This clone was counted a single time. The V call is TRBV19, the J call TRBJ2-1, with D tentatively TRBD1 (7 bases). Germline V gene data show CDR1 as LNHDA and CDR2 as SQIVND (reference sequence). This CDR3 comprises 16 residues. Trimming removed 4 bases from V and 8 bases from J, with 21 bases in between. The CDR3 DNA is TGTGCCAGTAGTACCCAGGGGGGACCGCAGGTCGATGAGCAGTTCTTC. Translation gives CASSTQGGPQVDEQFF.

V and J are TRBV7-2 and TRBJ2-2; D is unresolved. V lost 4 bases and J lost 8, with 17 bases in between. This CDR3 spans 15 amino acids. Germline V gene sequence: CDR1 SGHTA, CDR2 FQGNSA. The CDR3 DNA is TGTGCCAGCAGCTCCCCTTCTTTGCGATCGGGGGAGCTGTTTTTT. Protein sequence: CASSSPSLRSGELFF. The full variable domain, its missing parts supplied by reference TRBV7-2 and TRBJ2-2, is GAGVSQSPSNKVTEKGKDVELRCDPISGHTALYWYRQSLGQGLEFLIYFQGNSAPDKSGLPSDRFSAERTGGSVSTLTIQRTQQEDSAVYLCASSSPSLRSGELFFGEGSRLTVL.

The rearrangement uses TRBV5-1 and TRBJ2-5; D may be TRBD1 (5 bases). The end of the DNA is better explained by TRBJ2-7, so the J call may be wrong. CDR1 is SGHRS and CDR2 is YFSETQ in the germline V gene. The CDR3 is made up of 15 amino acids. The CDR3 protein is CASSLEGSVAYEQYF. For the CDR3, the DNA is TGCGCCAGCAGCTTGGAGGGGTCGGTAGCCTACGAGCAGTACTTC.

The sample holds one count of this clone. The CDR3 spells CASSRGVVAGKRKGVSNQPQHF. In nucleotides, the CDR3 is TGCGCCAGCAGCCGGGGGGTAGTAGCGGGAAAACGAAAAGGGGTGAGCAATCAGCCCCAGCATTTT. The rearrangement links TRBV10-2 to TRBJ1-5; D perhaps matches TRBD1 (5 bases). The CDR3 covers 22 residues. The V gene's germline CDR1 is WSHSY and CDR2 SAAADI. V was clipped by 6 bases and J by 1 base, with 34 bases between them.

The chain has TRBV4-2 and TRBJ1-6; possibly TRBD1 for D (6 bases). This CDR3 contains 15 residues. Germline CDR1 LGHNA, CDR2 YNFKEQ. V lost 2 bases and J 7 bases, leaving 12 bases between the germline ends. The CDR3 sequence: CASSQYGRGNSPLHF. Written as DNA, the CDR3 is TGTGCCAGCAGCCAATATGGCAGGGGAAATTCACCCCTCCACTTT.